This T cell receptor (beta chain) appears in the sequencing data of a study of blood T cell repertoires in COVID-19. Study as a whole: COVID-19 samples collected from the United States, Italy and Spain covered acute and convalescent phases. PBMCs, B-cell-depleted T cells, or T cells were the source of the cDNA or gDNA that made up the material.

Per the original methods: Estimation of nucleated cell counts relied on the amplification of reference gene primers. The data were produced by immunoSEQ multiplex PCR, yet TCRdb's version contains in-frame clones alone and is incomplete. D and trimming come from the DNA, and the V and J calls and clone size come from that table. The sample lists 200,000 to 250,000 clones; roughly 78% were seen once. Germline V gene lookup returns CDR1 LGHNA and CDR2 YSLEER. Trimming shortened V by 5 bases and J by 5 bases, and 18 bases separated the two germline ends. The CDR3 extends over 15 amino acids. V usage is TRBV4-3 and J usage is TRBJ1-2; tentatively, D is TRBD1 (6 bases). The receptor was derived from a woman between 40 and 55 years old with acute or convalescent COVID-19. Sequenced input: peripheral blood. Here the CDR3 reads CASSARMGADYGYTF. The CDR3 bases are TGCGCCAGCAGCGCCCGGATGGGGGCGGATTATGGCTACACCTTC.